This entry concerns a single T cell receptor (beta chain). The antigen is undetermined. This sample is part of a study of cytomegalovirus exposure and HLA in healthy donors. Study results and limitations: Within an earlier analysis, most TCR beta V segments proved productive either about 90% or about 30% of the time. Associated with cytomegalovirus, according to the listing, were 150 to 200 TCR beta chains. According to reports, the classifier identified cytomegalovirus status with high specificity and sensitivity.

The CDR3 totals 13 residues. The germline V gene encodes CDR1 GTSNPN and CDR2 SVGIG (reference sequence). The V and J ends lost 2 bases and 5 bases respectively, with 10 bases between them. Researchers ran the PCR with 60 Vbeta and 13 Jbeta primers. Data came from immunoSEQ multiplex PCR; TCRdb stores just in-frame clones and leaves some out. The profile shows approximately 180,000 clones, just over 70% of them singletons. This TCR was sampled from a human donor in good health. The chain joins TRBV30 to TRBJ1-5; D is unclear. Sequenced input: PBMCs. The CDR3, as DNA: TGTGCCTGGAGTCAGCAGGTTGATCAGCCCCAGCATTTT. Residues: CAWSQQVDQPQHF.